The sequence of this T cell receptor (beta chain) was determined in a study of PD-1 blockade in classical Hodgkin lymphoma (dated by TCRdb to the early 2020s). Turning to the overall study: Nivolumab dosing was 3 mg/kg intravenously every 2 weeks, continuing until either disease progression or unacceptable toxicity. The study used CyTOF and TCR beta sequencing to define a peripheral blood immune signature of response to PD-1 blockade in classical Hodgkin lymphoma. General findings and caveats noted by the study authors: Baseline diversity similar to that of newly diagnosed patients was observed in trial patients achieving complete response, whereas significantly lower diversity was observed in partial responders and progressors. Patients starting nivolumab less than 1 year after ASCT had lower diversity and were excluded from later analyses to avoid confounding by immune reconstitution. CD4+ but not CD8+ TCR diversity rose significantly by C4D1 (p=0.0027 vs p=0.16), most apparent in complete responders (p=0.02). The study was limited to a single clinical trial cohort, and causes of repertoire differences, possibly disease activity or prior therapy, remained undefined. Newly diagnosed patients were reported to have lower baseline TCR diversity than healthy donors, and relapsed/refractory patients were reported to have lower baseline TCR diversity still.

Interpreted using the paper, the time point label stands for: cycle 4 day 1 (C4D1), after more than five weeks of nivolumab. Every trial patient had relapsed following autologous stem cell transplantation, and prior brentuximab vedotin exposure was what differed among cohorts A, B and C. Magnetic negative selection with a Miltenyi CD4+ T cell isolation kit was used to purify CD4+ T cells from thawed PBMCs. A total of fewer than 65 patients with relapsed/refractory classical Hodgkin lymphoma made up the trial cohort, and each patient's best overall response was complete response, partial response or progressive disease. Single-agent nivolumab was administered to trial patients in the multi-cohort phase II CheckMate 205 trial. An independent review committee assessed best overall response by applying the 2007 International Working Group response criteria. Trial PBMCs were collected immediately before nivolumab initiation (C1D1) and during therapy at cycle 2 day 1 and cycle 4 day 1. Peripheral blood was collected in 8 mL Vacutainer Cell Preparation Tubes, from which PBMCs were isolated by centrifugation and then cryopreserved. Purified CD4+ and CD8+ fractions were prepared only for cases where an additional PBMC sample was available. Magnetically labelled cells were depleted on LS columns in a quadroMACS separator, and the flow-through was collected as the purified fraction.

The Qiagen DNeasy kit was used to extract genomic DNA both from unsorted PBMCs and from the negatively selected CD4+ and CD8+ fractions. Amplification of TCR beta CDR3 regions was done by immunoSEQ multiplex PCR with primers that anneal to V and J segments. Amplification bias was minimized using a synthetic immune receptor repertoire, and residual bias was removed computationally after sequencing. Regarding the original processing steps: Custom Python scripts were used to quantify repertoire diversity as the Shannon entropy index. Unsorted, CD4+ and CD8+ repertoires were analyzed separately, except in combined analyses where CD4+ and CD8+ sequences were merged in silico. A clone was considered expanded if an increase in frequency of at least 2-fold after treatment relative to C1D1 was found, and a pseudocount of 0.5 was applied to clones undetected at baseline. Clones with 0 or 1 copy at C1D1 were defined as singleton clones, while clones with 2 or more copies were defined as non-singleton clones. By matching protein sequences in sorted samples from the same patient, clones expanded in unsorted samples were annotated as CD4+, CD8+ or unknown. Wilcoxon tests on paired samples were used to test diversity changes from C1D1 to C4D1. Imported from immuneACCESS, the table was reduced by TCRdb to in-frame sequences with V and J called. These copies leave out some clones; in studies compared against another copy, an unresolved V gene accounts for under half, and the cause of the remainder is not known. Clonal size and the V and J genes are those of that table, whereas D and trimming came from the DNA. The table for this sample lists roughly 9,000 clones; around 74% of them were counted only once. The ten largest clones represent roughly 4.6% of the sample.

As encoded in the germline V gene, CDR1 is SGHRS while CDR2 is YFSETQ. The CDR3, cysteine through phenylalanine, is 14 amino acids long. Of all the DNA, just the CDR3 is kept, 42 bases in frame from base 1. V is pared back by 1 base and J by 8 bases, with 15 bases lying between the germline termini. Comment on this clone: Its target antigen remains unknown. Per-base qualities were not stored, and no clone one base away is much larger.

The sequence derives from a human donor with classical Hodgkin lymphoma. The sequenced sample was CD4+ T cells from blood, obtained before the fourth cycle of nivolumab. The chain joins TRBV5-1 to TRBJ1-2; TRBD1 is a possible D gene, resting on 5 matching bases. The CDR3 amino acid sequence is: CASSLFTGQDGYTF. Here is the DNA: TGCGCCAGCAGCTTGTTCACAGGACAAGACGGCTACACCTTC. Outside the CDR3, residues come from the reference TRBV5-1 and TRBJ1-2 proteins, so the full variable domain is: KAGVTQTPRYLIKTRGQQVTLSCSPISGHRSVSWYQQTPGQGLQFLFEYFSETQRNKGNFPGRFSGRQFSNSRSEMNVSTLELGDSALYLCASSLFTGQDGYTFGSGTRLTVV.